The 10 T cell receptor beta chains given below trace back to one sample, sequenced in a study of cytomegalovirus exposure and HLA in healthy donors. Both 60 Vbeta primers and 13 Jbeta primers went into the PCR. The method was immunoSEQ multiplex PCR; TCRdb's version includes in-frame clones alone and lacks a portion of them. Here the sample spans 110,000 to 150,000 clones, roughly 73% being singletons. Sequencing was carried out using PBMCs. The receptors shown here come from a human donor in good health.

This clone has just one count. The rearrangement links TRBV7-9 to TRBJ1-1; 10 bases agree with TRBD1. Germline lookup yields CDR1 SEHNR and CDR2 FQNEAQ (reference sequence). The ends lost 5 bases at V and 7 bases at J; junction bases unmatched: 10. The CDR3 length is 15 residues. CDR3 nucleotides: TGTGCCAGCAGCATCCGGGACAGGGGAGCATATGAAGCTTTCTTT. This sequence encodes CASSIRDRGAYEAFF.

This clone was seen a few times. This chain joins TRBV6-5 and TRBJ2-5; the D gene is possibly TRBD2 (6 bases). Germline assignment: CDR1 MNHEY and CDR2 SVGAGI. CDR3 length: 15 residues. V dropped 6 bases and J dropped 2 bases, with 16 bases sitting between them. CDR3 sequence reads: CASSSGTSVQETQYF. The CDR3 DNA is TGTGCCAGCAGCTCCGGGACTTCGGTTCAAGAGACCCAGTACTTC.

The V and J genes are TRBV29-1 and TRBJ2-3; D possibly corresponds to TRBD2 (5 bases). The V gene lost 6 bases and the J gene lost 0 bases, with 10 bases spanning the gap. Germline assignment: CDR1 SQVTM and CDR2 ANQGSEA. The CDR3 is made up of 13 amino acids. The CDR3 loop is CSVSPGSTDTQYF. The DNA of the CDR3 is TGCAGCGTCTCACCGGGAAGCACAGATACGCAGTATTTT.

This rearrangement joins TRBV5-1 to TRBJ2-1; 11 bases match TRBD2. The CDR3 is 15 residues long. Germline lookup yields CDR1 SGHRS and CDR2 YFSETQ. The J segment lost 10 bases and the V segment lost 2 bases, leaving 8 bases of the junction unmatched. The CDR3 region is CASSLGSGRAGEQFF. CDR3 DNA sequence: TGCGCCAGCAGCTTAGGTAGCGGGAGGGCCGGGGAGCAGTTCTTC.

The chain recombines TRBV19 with TRBJ2-7, with D maybe TRBD1 (6 bases). Germline values: CDR1 LNHDA, CDR2 SQIVND (reference sequence). V lost 0 bases and J lost 3, with 9 bases in between. The length of the CDR3 is 14 residues. CDR3 coding DNA: TGTGCCAGTAGTATAGATACAGGGAGCTACGAGCAGTACTTC. Its translation is CASSIDTGSYEQYF.

The chain couples TRBV5-4 to TRBJ2-3, with 11 nucleotides matching TRBD1. Germline CDR1 SGHNT, CDR2 YYREEE (reference sequence). The length of the CDR3 is 17 residues. V shed 4 bases, J shed 1 base, and the junction held 8 bases outside the gene matches. The CDR3 coding sequence is TGTGCCAGCAGCCCCGGACAGGGGGCGTGGGGCACAGATACGCAGTATTTT. Residues: CASSPGQGAWGTDTQYF.

This clone appeared a few times. The V call is TRBV9, the J call TRBJ2-7; TRBD2 matches 8 bases. The V gene end was trimmed by 4 bases and the J gene end by 3 bases; junction bases not matched to a gene: 9. Germline-derived CDR1 and CDR2 are SGDLS and YYNGEE. The CDR3 is made up of 15 amino acids. The CDR3 bases are TGTGCCAGCAGCTCAAGCGGGGGCCTCTTCTACGAGCAGTACTTC. Its protein product is CASSSSGGLFYEQYF.

About this clone: One end of the junction fails to match germline, which may point to a read error. The CDR3 nucleotides read TGTGCCGGCAGTTCCCGACAGGGAATCGGTCAGCCCCAGCATTTT. Its protein is CAGSSRQGIGQPQHF. J is TRBJ1-5 and V is TRBV6-5; 7 bases line up with TRBD1. This CDR3 is built from 15 residues. Per the germline V gene, CDR1 is MNHEY and CDR2 is SVGAGI.

The gene calls are TRBV7-9 and TRBJ2-4, with 9 bases aligning to TRBD2. Trimming cost V 5 bases and J 2 bases; bases outside gene matches: 13. The length of the CDR3 is 18 residues. Germline CDR1 SEHNR, CDR2 FQNEAQ (reference sequence). CDR3 DNA: TGTGCCAGCAGCCCCCCTCTCTCGGCGGGGGGGCCCAAAAACATTCAGTACTTC. It encodes CASSPPLSAGGPKNIQYF.

J is TRBJ1-4 and V is TRBV27, with a weak D call TRBD1 (5 bases). Germline V CDR1 and CDR2: MNHEY, SMNVEV (reference sequence). This CDR3 region has 16 residues. The germline V and J ends were trimmed by 1 base and 2 bases, with 11 bases remaining between them. The CDR3 nucleotides are TGTGCCAGCAGTTTATACCTAGGGGCCACTAATGAAAAACTGTTTTTT. This encodes CASSLYLGATNEKLFF.